This T cell receptor beta chain is drawn from a study of CD8+ T cells in alopecia areata. Study at large: Tofacitinib was given for 6 to 18 months, then stopped for 6 months. Study-level points and caveats: Scalp clonality and expanded CD8+ clones among the top 100 showed significant decreases with tofacitinib.

As to treatment: oral pan-JAK inhibitor, 5-10 mg twice daily. Collection of lesional scalp punch biopsies and peripheral blood was performed in alopecia areata patients. Researchers picked out CD4+ and CD8+ T cells from PBMCs by sorting. Comments on this clone: No antigen is known for it.

Extraction of RNA preceded its reverse transcription into cDNA, which served as the sequencing template. Clones were sequenced by immunoSEQ multiplex PCR, and TCRdb holds only the in-frame ones, with some missing. Among fewer than 150,000 clones listed, 65% to 90% were seen once. The V end was cut by 4 bases, the J end by 4 bases, with 18 bases between. Germline loops: CDR1 SGHDT, CDR2 YYEEEE. This CDR3 spans 16 amino acids. This TCR was recovered from a human donor with alopecia areata. The J gene is TRBJ1-5, the V gene TRBV5-6; D call uncertain. The sequences come from CD8+ T cells sorted from blood, collected at week 4, from a patient treated with tofacitinib. CDR3 sequence: CASSKSREVRNQPQHF. CDR3 sequence (DNA): TGTGCCAGCAGCAAATCCCGGGAAGTCCGTAATCAGCCCCAGCATTTT.